This TCR beta chain was profiled in a study of T cell responses to AZD1222 COVID-19 vaccine (dated by TCRdb to the early 2020s). For the wider study: TCR sequencing was performed for about 250 trial participants, of whom about 200 were given two doses of AZD1222 and 26 were given two doses of MenACWY control vaccine. Enrollment into the trials was organized by age into subgroups of 18-55, 56-69 and 70-plus years, and those subgroups contained approximately 150, 30 and 60 TCR-sequenced participants, respectively.

Reading the label with the study, this specimen's time point is: about 28 days (+/-7) after the second vaccine dose. Because spike-specific TCR depth and breadth did not differ between the two schedules, AZD1222 recipients who got a second dose at roughly 4 weeks were pooled with those who got a second dose at roughly 12 weeks. Samples from vaccinated people were obtained from the UK trials COV001 and COV002, which included a single-blind randomized controlled phase 2/3 trial of AZD1222 (ChAdOx1 nCoV-19) in healthy adults. Trial participant PBMC samples were collected at day 0 and day 28 after the second dose for TCRbeta chain sequencing. This clone appeared once. This clone's antigen is unknown. Base qualities are not at hand, and no much larger clone is one base apart. Here V drops 2 bases and J drops 8 bases, and the junction holds 8 bases not matched to any gene. Reading from cysteine to phenylalanine, the CDR3 counts 15 amino acids. The CDR3 DNA has 45 bases and is translated from base 1. Sequences SGHRS (CDR1) and YFSETQ (CDR2) are obtained from the germline V gene.

Beyond this particular receptor, the publication reports: In the small 56-69-year group, the increase in depth fell short of significance, most likely because of low power. The whole spike protein was spanned by vaccine-associated CD4 TCRs, and dominant responses were seen in regions 160-218 and 743-854. Reportedly, almost half of the unique spike-specific TCRs recognized epitopes lying outside the regions that are mutated in the B.1.351 and B.1.1.7 variants. No day 14 peak-response samples were available, so repertoires were characterized only after the peak T cell response. A significant rise in spike-specific TCR breadth and depth was observed after two AZD1222 doses relative to day 0 and relative to MenACWY recipients. Participants were mostly white British and included more females than males, and it was suggested by the authors that clonal diversity may have been underestimated. Only 5 to 7 AZD1222 recipients were SARS-CoV-2 seropositive at baseline, limiting conclusions about previously exposed vaccinees.

The CDR3 regions of human TCRbeta chains were analyzed by immunosequencing. In the paper's pipeline: Repertoire TCRs were matched against a reference library of SARS-CoV-2-specific TCRs generated with the MIRA antigen-specificity platform. Breadth was defined as the fraction of unique TCRs that were SARS-CoV-2-associated, and depth was defined as the fraction of total T cells that were SARS-CoV-2-associated. Using the MIRA data, each spike-specific TCR was mapped to the spike region that the TCR reacts to and placed in a CD4 or CD8 class. Log10-transformed breadth and depth values were compared by one-way ANOVA with Sidak's multiple comparisons tests. TCRdb re-hosts the immuneACCESS table, in-frame sequences only. Its copies lack some clones; in the studies checked, an unresolved V gene accounts for under half of them, and the cause for the rest is not known. V and J calls and clone size follow that table, whereas D and trimming were derived from the DNA. For this sample there are about 120,000 clones; approximately 94% appear just once. Of the sample, around 5% is held by the ten largest clones.

The chain links TRBV5-1 with TRBJ2-1; TRBD1 lines up with 9 middle nucleotides. The sample in question was peripheral blood, obtained 28 days after the second AZD1222 dose. The clonotype was recovered from an adult who received the AZD1222 COVID-19 vaccine. The CDR3 region reads CASSLQGALPDEQFF. The nucleotide sequence is TGCGCCAGCAGCTTACAGGGGGCTCTGCCCGATGAGCAGTTCTTC.